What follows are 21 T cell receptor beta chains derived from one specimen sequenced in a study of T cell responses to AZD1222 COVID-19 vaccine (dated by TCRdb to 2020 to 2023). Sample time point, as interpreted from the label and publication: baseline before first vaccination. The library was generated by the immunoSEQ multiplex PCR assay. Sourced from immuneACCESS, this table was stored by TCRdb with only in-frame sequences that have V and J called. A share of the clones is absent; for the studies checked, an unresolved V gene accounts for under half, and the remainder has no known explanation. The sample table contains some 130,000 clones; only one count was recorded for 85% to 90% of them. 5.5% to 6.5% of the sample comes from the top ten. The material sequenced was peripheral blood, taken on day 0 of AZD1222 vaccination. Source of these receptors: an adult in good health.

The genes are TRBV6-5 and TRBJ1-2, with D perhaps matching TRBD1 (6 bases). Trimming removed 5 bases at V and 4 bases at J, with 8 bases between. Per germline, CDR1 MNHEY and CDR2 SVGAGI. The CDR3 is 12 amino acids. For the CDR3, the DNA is TGTGCCAGCAGTAGGGGGGGCTATGGCTACACCTTC. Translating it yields CASSRGGYGYTF.

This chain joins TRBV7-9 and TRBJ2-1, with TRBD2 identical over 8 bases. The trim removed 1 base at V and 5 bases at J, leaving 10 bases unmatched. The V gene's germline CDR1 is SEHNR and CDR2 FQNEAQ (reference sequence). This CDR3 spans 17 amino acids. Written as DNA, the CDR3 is TGTGCCAGCAGCTTAGGTCCCGGGACTAGTGGCCACAATGAGCAGTTCTTC. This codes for CASSLGPGTSGHNEQFF.

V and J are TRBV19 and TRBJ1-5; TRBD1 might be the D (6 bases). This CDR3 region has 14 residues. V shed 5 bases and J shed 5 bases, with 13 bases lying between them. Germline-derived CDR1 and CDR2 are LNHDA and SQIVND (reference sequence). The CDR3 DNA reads TGTGCCAGTAGTCCGGGGGGCGTTCATCAGCCCCAGCATTTT. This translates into CASSPGGVHQPQHF.

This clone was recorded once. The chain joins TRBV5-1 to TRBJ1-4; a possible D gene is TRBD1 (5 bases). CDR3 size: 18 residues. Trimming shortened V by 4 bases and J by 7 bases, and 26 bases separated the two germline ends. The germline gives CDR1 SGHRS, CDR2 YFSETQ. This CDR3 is CASSGIPGSGRSSEKLFF. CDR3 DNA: TGCGCCAGCAGCGGGATTCCAGGGAGTGGCAGATCGAGTGAAAAACTGTTTTTT.

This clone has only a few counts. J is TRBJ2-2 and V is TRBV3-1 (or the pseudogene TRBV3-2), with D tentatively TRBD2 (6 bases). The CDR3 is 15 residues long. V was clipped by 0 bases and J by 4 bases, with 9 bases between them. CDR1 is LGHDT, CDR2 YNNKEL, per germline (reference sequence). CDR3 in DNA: TGTGCCAGCAGCCAAGATCCGGGAGCCACCGGGGAGCTGTTTTTT. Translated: CASSQDPGATGELFF.

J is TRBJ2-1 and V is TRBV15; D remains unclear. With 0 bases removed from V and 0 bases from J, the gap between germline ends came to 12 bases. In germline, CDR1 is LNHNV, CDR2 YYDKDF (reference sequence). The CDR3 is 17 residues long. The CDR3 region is CATSRDLSLRSYNEQFF. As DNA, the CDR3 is TGTGCCACCAGCAGAGATCTGAGTCTTCGCTCCTACAATGAGCAGTTCTTC. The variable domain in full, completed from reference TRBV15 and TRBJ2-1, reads DAMVIQNPRYQVTQFGKPVTLSCSQTLNHNVMYWYQQKSSQAPKLLFHYYDKDFNNEADTPDNFQSRRPNTSFCFLDIRSPGLGDTAMYLCATSRDLSLRSYNEQFFGPGTRLTVL.

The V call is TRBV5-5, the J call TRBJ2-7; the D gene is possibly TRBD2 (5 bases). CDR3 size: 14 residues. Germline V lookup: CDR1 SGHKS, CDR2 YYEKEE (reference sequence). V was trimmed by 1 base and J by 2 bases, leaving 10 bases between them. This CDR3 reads CASSLRGAPYEQYF. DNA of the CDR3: TGTGCCAGCAGCTTGCGGGGTGCCCCCTACGAGCAGTACTTC.

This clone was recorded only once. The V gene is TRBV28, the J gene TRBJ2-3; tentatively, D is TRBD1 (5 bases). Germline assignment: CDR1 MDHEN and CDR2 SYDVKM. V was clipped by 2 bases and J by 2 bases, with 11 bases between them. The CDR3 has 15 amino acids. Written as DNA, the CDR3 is TGTGCCAGCAGTTTAGAACAGGCCGTCACAGATACGCAGTATTTT. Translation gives CASSLEQAVTDTQYF.

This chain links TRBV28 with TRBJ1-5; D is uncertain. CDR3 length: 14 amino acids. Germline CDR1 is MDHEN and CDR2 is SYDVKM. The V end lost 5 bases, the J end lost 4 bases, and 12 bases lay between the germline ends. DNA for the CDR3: TGTGCCAGCAGTCTCCGGGCCTCAAATCAGCCCCAGCATTTT. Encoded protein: CASSLRASNQPQHF.

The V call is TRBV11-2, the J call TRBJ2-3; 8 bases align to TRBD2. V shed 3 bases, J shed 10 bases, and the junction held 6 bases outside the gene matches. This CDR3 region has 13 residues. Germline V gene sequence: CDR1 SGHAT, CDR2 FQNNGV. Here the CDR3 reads CASSLGLAGSQYF. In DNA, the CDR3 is TGTGCCAGCAGCTTGGGGCTAGCGGGCTCGCAGTATTTT.

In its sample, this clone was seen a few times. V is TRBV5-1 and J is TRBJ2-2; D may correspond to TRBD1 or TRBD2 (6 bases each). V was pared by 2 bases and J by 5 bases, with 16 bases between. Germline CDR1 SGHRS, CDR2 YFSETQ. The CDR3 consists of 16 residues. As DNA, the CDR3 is TGCGCCAGCAGCTTAGGGGGGATTGGGAAGACCGGGGAGCTGTTTTTT. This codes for CASSLGGIGKTGELFF.

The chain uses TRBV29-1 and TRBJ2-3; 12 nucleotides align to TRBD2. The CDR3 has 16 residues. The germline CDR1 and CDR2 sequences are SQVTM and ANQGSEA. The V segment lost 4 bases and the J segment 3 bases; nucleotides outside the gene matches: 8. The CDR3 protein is CSVGAPTSGRTDTQYF. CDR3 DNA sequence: TGCAGCGTTGGGGCCCCGACTAGCGGGAGAACAGATACGCAGTATTTT.

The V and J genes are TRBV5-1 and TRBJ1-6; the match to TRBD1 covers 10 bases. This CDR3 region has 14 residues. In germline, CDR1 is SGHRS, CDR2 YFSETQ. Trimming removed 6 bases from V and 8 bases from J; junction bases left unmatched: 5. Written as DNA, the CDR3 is TGCGCCAGCATGGAAGGGACAGGGGATTCACCCCTCCACTTT. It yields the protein CASMEGTGDSPLHF.

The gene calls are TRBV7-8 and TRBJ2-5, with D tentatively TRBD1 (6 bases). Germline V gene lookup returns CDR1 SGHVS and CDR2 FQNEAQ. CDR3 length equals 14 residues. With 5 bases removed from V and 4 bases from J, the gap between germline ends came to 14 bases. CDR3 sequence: CASSLGGDRETQYF. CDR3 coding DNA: TGTGCCAGCAGCCTAGGGGGAGACAGAGAGACCCAGTACTTC.

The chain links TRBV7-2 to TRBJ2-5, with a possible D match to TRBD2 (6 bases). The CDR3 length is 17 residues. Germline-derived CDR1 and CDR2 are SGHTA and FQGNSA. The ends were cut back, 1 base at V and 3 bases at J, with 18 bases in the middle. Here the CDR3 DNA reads TGTGCCAGCAGCTTAGGGCCAGCGGGTACGGTCGAAGAGACCCAGTACTTC. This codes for CASSLGPAGTVEETQYF.

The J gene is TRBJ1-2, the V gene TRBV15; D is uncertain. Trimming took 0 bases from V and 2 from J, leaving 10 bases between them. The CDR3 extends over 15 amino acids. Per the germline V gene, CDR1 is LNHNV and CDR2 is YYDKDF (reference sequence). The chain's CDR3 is CATSRDILVNYGYTF. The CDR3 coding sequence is TGTGCCACCAGCAGAGATATCTTAGTCAACTATGGCTACACCTTC.

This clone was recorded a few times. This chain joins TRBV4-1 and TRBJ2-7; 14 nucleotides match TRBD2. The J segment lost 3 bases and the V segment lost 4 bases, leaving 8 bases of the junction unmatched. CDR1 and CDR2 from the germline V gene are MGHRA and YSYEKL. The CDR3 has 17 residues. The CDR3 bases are TGCGCCAGCAGCCTTGGACTAGCGGGAGGTTATATCTACGAGCAGTACTTC. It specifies CASSLGLAGGYIYEQYF.

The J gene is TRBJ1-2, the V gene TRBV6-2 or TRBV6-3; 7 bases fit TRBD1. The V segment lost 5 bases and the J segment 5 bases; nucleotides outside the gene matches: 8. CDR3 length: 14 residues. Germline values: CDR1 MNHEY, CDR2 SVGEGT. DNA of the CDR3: TGTGCCAGCAGTCCCGGGACAGAATTTTATGGCTACACCTTC. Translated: CASSPGTEFYGYTF.

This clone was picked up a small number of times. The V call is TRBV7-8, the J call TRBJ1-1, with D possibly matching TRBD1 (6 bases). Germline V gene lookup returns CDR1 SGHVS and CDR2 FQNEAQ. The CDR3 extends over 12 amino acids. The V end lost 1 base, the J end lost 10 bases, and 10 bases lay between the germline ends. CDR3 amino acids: CASSLGGRGAFF. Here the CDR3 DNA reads TGTGCCAGCAGCTTAGGGGGGCGCGGAGCTTTCTTT. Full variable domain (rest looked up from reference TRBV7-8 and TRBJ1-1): GAGVSQSPRYKVAKRGQDVALRCDPISGHVSLFWYQQALGQGPEFLTYFQNEAQLDKSGLPSDRFFAERPEGSVSTLKIQRTQQEDSAVYLCASSLGGRGAFFGQGTRLTVV.

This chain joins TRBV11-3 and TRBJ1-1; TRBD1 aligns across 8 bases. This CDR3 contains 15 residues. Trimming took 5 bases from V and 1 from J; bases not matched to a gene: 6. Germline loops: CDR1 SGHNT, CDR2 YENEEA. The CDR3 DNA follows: TGTGCCAGCAGCCAAATTGGACAGGGGAACACTGAAGCTTTCTTT. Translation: CASSQIGQGNTEAFF.

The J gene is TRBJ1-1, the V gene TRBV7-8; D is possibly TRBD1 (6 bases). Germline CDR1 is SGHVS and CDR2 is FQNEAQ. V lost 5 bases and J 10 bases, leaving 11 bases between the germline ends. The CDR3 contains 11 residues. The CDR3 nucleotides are TGTGCCAGCAGCCGGGGGCCTGTAGCTTTCTTT. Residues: CASSRGPVAFF.